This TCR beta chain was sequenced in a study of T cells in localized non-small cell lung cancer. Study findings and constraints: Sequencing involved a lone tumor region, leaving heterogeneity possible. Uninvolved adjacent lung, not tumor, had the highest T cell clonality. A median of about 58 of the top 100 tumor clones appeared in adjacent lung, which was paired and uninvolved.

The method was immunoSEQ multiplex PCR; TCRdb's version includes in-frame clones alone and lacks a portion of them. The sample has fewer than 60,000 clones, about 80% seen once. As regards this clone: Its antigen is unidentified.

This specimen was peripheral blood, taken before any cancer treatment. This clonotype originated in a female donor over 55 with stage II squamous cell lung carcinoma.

The CDR3 sequence is CASSPGDRGGYGYTF. Here the CDR3 DNA reads TGTGCCAGCAGCCCAGGAGACAGGGGAGGCTATGGCTACACCTTC. The chain combines TRBV11-2 with TRBJ1-2; the match to TRBD1 covers 8 bases. Germline lookup yields CDR1 SGHAT and CDR2 FQNNGV. This CDR3 is 15 amino acids long. The V segment lost 5 bases and the J segment 4 bases; nucleotides outside the gene matches: 9.